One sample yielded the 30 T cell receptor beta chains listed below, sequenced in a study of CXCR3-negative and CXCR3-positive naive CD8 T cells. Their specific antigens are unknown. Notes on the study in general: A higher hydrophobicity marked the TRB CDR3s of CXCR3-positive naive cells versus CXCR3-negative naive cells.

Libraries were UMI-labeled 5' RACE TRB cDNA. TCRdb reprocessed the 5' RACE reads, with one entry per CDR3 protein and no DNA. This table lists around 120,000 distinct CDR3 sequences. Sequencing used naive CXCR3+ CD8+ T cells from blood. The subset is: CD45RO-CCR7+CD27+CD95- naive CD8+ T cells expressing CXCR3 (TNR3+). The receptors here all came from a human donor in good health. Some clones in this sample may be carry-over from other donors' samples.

The CDR3 loop is CASSLEDNTEAFF. The chain uses TRBV7-9 and TRBJ1-1. This CDR3 comprises 13 residues. Germline assignment: CDR1 SEHNR and CDR2 FQNEAQ (reference sequence). The variable domain in full, completed from reference TRBV7-9 and TRBJ1-1, reads DTGVSQNPRHKITKRGQNVTFRCDPISEHNRLYWYRQTLGQGPEFLTYFQNEAQLEKSRLLSDRFSAERPKGSFSTLEIQRTEQGDSAMYLCASSLEDNTEAFFGQGTRLTVV.

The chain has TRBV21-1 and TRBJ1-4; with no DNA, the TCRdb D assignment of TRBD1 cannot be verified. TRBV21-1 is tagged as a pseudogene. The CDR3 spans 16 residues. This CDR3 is CASSKLGPGANEKLFF.

CDR3 residues: CASSQGSEAFF. This chain links TRBV7-9 with TRBJ1-1. Looked up from germline, CDR1 is SEHNR and CDR2 is FQNEAQ (reference sequence). The CDR3 has 11 residues.

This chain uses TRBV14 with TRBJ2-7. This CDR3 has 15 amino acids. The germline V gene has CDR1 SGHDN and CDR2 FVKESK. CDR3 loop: CASCPPAGGPHEQYF.

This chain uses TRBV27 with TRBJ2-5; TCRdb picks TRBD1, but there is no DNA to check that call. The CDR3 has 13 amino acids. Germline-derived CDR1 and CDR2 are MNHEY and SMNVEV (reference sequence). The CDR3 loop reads CASGGTHLETQYF.

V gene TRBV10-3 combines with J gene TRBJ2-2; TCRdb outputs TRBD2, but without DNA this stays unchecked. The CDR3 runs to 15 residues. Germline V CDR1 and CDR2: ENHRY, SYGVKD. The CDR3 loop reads CAISEGLANTGELFF.

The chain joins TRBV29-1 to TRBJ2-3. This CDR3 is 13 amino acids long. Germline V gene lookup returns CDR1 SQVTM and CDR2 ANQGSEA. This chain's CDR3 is CSFRPLLTDTQYF.

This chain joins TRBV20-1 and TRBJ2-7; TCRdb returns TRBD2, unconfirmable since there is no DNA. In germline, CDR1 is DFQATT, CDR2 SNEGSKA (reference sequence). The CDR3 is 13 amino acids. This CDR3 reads CSAESRGHYEQYF.

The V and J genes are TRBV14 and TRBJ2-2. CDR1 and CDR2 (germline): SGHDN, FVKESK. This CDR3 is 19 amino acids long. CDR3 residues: CASSQGGSYGLMSTGELFF.

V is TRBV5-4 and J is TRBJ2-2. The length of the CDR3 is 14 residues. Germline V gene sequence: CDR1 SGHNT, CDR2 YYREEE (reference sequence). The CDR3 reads CASSLESSAGELFF.

CDR3 amino acids: CASSETSGNRNEQFF. The chain carries TRBV6-2 or TRBV6-3 and TRBJ2-1; TCRdb's assignment of TRBD1 cannot be checked, as there is no DNA. The CDR3 sequence is 15 residues long. From germline, CDR1 is MNHEY and CDR2 SVGEGT.

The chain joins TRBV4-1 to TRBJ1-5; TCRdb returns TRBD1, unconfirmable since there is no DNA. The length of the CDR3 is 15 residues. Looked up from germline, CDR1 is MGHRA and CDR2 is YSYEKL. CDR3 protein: CASSQDPGVYQPQHF.

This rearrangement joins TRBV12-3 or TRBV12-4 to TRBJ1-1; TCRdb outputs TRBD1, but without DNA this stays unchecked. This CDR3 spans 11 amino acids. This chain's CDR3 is CASVWGVEAFF.

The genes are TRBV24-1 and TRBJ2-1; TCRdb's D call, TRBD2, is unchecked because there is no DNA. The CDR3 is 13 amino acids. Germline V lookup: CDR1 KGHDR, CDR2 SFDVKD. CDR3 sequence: CATSGGLYSEQFF.

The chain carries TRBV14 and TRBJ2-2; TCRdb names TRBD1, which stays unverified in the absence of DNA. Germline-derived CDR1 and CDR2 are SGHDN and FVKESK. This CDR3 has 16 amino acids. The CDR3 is CASSQLRQGQAGELFF. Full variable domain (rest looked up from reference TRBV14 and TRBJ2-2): EAGVTQFPSHSVIEKGQTVTLRCDPISGHDNLYWYRRVMGKEIKFLLHFVKESKQDESGMPNNRFLAERTGGTYSTLKVQPAELEDSGVYFCASSQLRQGQAGELFFGEGSRLTVL.

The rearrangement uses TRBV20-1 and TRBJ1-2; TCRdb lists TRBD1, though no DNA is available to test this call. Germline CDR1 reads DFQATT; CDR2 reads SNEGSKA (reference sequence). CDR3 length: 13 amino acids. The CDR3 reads CSARAGTGIGYTF.

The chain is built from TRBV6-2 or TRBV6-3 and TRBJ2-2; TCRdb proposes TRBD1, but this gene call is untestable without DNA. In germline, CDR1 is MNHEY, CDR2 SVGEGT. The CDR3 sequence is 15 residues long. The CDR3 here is CASQAGAENTGELFF.

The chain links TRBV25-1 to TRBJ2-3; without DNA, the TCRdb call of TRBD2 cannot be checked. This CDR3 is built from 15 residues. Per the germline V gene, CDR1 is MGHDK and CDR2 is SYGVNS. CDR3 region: CASSELGTLTDTQYF.

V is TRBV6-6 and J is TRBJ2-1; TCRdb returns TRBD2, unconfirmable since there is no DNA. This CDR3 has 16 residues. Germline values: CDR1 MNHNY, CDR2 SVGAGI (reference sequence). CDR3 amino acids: CASSYSSGLAGNEQFF.

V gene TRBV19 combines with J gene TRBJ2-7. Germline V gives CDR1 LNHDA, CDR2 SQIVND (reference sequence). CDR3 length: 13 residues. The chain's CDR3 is CASSIVQDYEQYF.

The CDR3 region is CASTGTDNNYGYTF. The chain employs TRBV12-3 or TRBV12-4 and TRBJ1-2; TCRdb's assignment of TRBD1 cannot be checked, as there is no DNA. This CDR3 region has 14 residues.

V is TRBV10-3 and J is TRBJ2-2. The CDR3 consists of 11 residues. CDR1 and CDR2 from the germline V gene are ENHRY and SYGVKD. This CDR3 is CAISAAGELFF.

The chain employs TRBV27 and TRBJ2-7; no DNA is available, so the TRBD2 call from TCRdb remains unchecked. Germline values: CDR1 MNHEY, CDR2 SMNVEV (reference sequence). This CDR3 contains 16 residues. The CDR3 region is CASSTKAGESSYEQYF.

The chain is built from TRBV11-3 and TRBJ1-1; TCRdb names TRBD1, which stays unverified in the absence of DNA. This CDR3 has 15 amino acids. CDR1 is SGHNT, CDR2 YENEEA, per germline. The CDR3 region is CASSPPMSGNTEAFF.

The CDR3 protein is CASSLTANNSPLHF. The chain recombines TRBV5-4 with TRBJ1-6. Germline V gives CDR1 SGHNT, CDR2 YYREEE (reference sequence). This CDR3 has 14 residues.

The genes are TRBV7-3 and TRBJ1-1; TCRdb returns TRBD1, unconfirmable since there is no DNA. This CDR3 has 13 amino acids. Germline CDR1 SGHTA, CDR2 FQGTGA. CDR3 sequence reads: CASSNSRDSKAFF.

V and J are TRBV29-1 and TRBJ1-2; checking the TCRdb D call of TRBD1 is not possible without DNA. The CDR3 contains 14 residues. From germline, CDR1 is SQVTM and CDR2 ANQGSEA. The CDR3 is CSALKGDINYGYTF.

The CDR3 sequence: CSVETPDSYEQYF. The J gene is TRBJ2-7, the V gene TRBV29-1. Germline values: CDR1 SQVTM, CDR2 ANQGSEA. There are 13 residues in the CDR3.

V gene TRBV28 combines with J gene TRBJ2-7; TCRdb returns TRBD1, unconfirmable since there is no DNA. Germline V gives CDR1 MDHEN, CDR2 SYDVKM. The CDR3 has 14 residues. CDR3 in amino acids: CASRPQGVSLPQYF.

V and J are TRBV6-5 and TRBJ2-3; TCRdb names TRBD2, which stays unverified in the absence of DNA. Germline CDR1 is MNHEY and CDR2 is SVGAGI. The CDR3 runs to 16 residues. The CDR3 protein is CASSYRGTSGGDTQYF.